The text below deals with one TCR beta chain. Antigen: not known. Produced via immunoSEQ multiplex PCR; TCRdb's table is partial and in-frame only. Of under 300,000 clones in the sample, just over 90% were seen once. This record belongs to a study of T cell responses to AZD1222 COVID-19 vaccine. General observations from the study: Within unmutated variant regions lay the reported targets of nearly half of spike-specific TCRs. At study baseline, merely roughly 6 AZD1222 recipients were seropositive. Breadth and depth of Spike-specific TCRs rose after two AZD1222 doses. It should be noted that donors were predominantly white British and more often female, and clonal diversity was possibly underestimated.

The CDR3 length is 17 residues. The germline V gene has CDR1 KGHDR and CDR2 SFDVKD. After removal of 4 bases from V and 6 bases from J, the junction contained 11 bases not matched to a gene. Material: peripheral blood, obtained on day 0 of AZD1222 vaccination. The clonotype was recovered from an adult in good health. The gene calls are TRBV24-1 and TRBJ2-3; TRBD1 agrees at 11 bases. The CDR3, as DNA: TGTGCCACCAGTGACCCCAGGACAGGGGGCGCATTGGATACGCAGTATTTT. This gives the protein CATSDPRTGGALDTQYF.